One T cell receptor beta chain is described in this entry. Its antigen has not been determined. No base qualities exist here, and no much larger clone lies one base off it. Trimming removed 0 bases from V and 9 bases from J; the gene matches leave 9 bases unexplained. The CDR3 has 17 amino acids, counting the end cysteine and phenylalanine. The read is trimmed to its CDR3 DNA, 51 bases read in frame from base 1. The CDR1 and CDR2 encoded by the germline V gene are SGHRS and YFSETQ. Sorted unstimulated T cells and proliferating T cells recovered from mixed lymphocyte reactions were subjected to TCRbeta CDR3 sequencing. Fresh whole blood from approximately ten HLA-typed healthy donors was used to isolate PBMCs. Unstimulated CD4+ regulatory T cells were FACS-sorted to map the origin of alloreactive clones. Receptor libraries were prepared by the immunoSEQ multiplex PCR assay. Each sample had roughly 100,000 TCR templates assayed by the deep sequencing platform. Genomic DNA extracted from sorted T cells was the material used for TCRbeta CDR3 sequencing. From the authors' description of their analysis: The R programming language was used for clonal analysis of TCRbeta CDR3 data. Alloreactive CD4+ and CD8+ clones were identified by comparing unstimulated samples to CFSE-low samples taken after the reaction. Regulatory or non-regulatory origin was assigned to alloreactive CD4+ clones by matching of sequences to sorted unstimulated Treg and non-Treg repertoires. TCRdb re-hosts the immuneACCESS table, in-frame sequences only. Its copies lack some clones; in the studies checked, an unresolved V gene accounts for under half of them, and the cause for the rest is not known. The V and J calls and clone size come from that table; D and trimming were worked out from the DNA. Within this sample are 100,000 or so clones, with 94% of them counted one time only. The ten biggest clones cover around 0.6% of the sample.

This sample is drawn from a study of siplizumab effects on memory and regulatory T cells (dated by TCRdb to between 2018 and 2020). Regarding the study in general: The effect of the anti-CD2 antibody siplizumab on alloreactive T-cell subsets was examined in allogeneic mixed lymphocyte reactions constructed from human PBMCs.

On the study overall, not on this receptor specifically: Among mappable alloreactive CD4+ clones, the Treg-derived fraction averaged approximately 72% with siplizumab versus around 25% in control reactions. Roughly 80-95% of proliferating CD4+ or CD8+ clones could not be assigned a naive or memory phenotype. Because sequences below about 10^-5 frequency were poorly captured, only a minor fraction of alloreactive clones could be mapped to unstimulated subsets. No functional confirmation was obtained for the suppressive function of proliferating Tregs from siplizumab cultures. Unstimulated naive T cells appeared to be more diverse than memory T cells, and naive cells seemed to make a substantial contribution to the alloresponse. Siplizumab significantly lowered the cumulative frequency of alloreactive sequences that could be traced to unstimulated CD4+ memory T cells.

This TCR derives from a human donor in good health. Sequenced input: Tregs sorted from blood. The rearrangement joined TRBV5-1 to TRBJ1-6, with TRBD1 identical over 10 junction bases. The DNA sequence reads TGCGCCAGCAGCTTGGCCGGCGGACAGGGGGTCAGTTCACCCCTCCACTTT. This is translated as CASSLAGGQGVSSPLHF.